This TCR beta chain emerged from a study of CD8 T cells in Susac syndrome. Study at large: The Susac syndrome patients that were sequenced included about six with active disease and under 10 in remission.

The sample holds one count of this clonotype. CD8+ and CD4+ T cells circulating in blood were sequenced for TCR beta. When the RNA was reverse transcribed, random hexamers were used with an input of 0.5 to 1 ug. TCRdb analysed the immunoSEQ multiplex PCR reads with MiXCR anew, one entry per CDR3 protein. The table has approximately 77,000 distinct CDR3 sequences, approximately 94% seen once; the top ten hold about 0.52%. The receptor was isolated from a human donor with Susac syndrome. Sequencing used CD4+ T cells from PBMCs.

For the CDR3, the DNA is TGCAGTGCTAGAGCCACAACCTATAATTCACCCCTCCACTTT. This gives the protein CSARATTYNSPLHF. The gene calls are TRBV20-1 and TRBJ1-6; D is undetermined. Germline V lookup: CDR1 DFQATT, CDR2 SNEGSKA (reference sequence). The CDR3 is made up of 14 amino acids. V was cut by 1 base and J by 2 bases, with 6 bases left in between.